This TCR beta chain is drawn from a study of T cells in localized non-small cell lung cancer. General study results and limits: T cell clonality was highest in uninvolved adjacent lung, above tumor. Researchers found a median around 50 of the top 100 tumor clones in adjacent lung. A raised T cell density in blood coincided with lengthier overall survival.

In regard to this clone: Its antigen remains unknown.

Produced via immunoSEQ multiplex PCR; TCRdb's table is partial and in-frame only. Here the sample spans 60,000 to 75,000 clones, 75% to 85% being singletons. Germline-derived CDR1 and CDR2 are MNHNS and SASEGT. V lost 0 bases and J 0 bases, leaving 18 bases between the germline ends. The CDR3 is made up of 19 amino acids. The sequence came from a man aged 40 to 69 with stage II lung adenocarcinoma. The sequences come from PBMCs, collected before any cancer treatment. The rearrangement joins TRBV6-1 to TRBJ1-5; D gene uncertain. CDR3 loop: CASSEALINSLYSNQPQHF. In DNA, the CDR3 is TGTGCCAGCAGTGAAGCGCTCATTAATTCCCTCTATAGCAATCAGCCCCAGCATTTT.